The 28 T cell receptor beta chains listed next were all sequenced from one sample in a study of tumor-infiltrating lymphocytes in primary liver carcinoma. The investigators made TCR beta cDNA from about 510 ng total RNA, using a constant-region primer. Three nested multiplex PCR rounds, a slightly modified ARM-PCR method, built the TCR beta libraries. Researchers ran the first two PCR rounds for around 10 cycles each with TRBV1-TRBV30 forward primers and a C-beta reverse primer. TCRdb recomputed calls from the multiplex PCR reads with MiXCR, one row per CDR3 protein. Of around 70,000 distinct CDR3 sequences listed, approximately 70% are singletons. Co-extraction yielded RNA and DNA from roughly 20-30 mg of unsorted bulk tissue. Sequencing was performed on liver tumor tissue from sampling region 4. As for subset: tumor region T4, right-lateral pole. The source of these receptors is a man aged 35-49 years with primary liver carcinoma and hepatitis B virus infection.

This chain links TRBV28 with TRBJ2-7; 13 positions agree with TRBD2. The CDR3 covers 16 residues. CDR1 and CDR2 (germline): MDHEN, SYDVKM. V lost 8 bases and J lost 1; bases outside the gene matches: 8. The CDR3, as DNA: TGTGCCAGCGGTAACCAGGGACTAGCGGGATCCTACGAGCAGTACTTC. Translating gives CASGNQGLAGSYEQYF.

The CDR3 protein is CASSQEYGGTQYF. Here the CDR3 DNA reads TGCGCCAGCAGCCAAGAATACGGAGGTACACAGTATTTT. The V call is TRBV4-1, the J call TRBJ2-3; D might be TRBD2 (5 bases). Deletions cut 0 bases from V and 12 bases from J, with 13 bases between. CDR3 length equals 13 residues. Germline lookup yields CDR1 MGHRA and CDR2 YSYEKL.

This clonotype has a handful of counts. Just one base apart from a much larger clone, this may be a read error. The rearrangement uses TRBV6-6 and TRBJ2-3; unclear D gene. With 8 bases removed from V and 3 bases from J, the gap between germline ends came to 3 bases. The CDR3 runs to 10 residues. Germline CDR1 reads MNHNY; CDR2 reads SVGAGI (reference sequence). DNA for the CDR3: TGTGCCAGCGAAACAGATACGCAGTATTTT. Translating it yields CASETDTQYF.

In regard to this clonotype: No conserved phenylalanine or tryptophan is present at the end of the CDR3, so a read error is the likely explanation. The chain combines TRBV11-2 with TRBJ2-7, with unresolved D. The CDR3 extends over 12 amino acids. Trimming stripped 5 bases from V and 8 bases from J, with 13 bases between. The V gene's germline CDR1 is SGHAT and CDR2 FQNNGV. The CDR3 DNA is TGTGCCAGCAGCCTCCTGTGGGTCAAGCAGTACATC. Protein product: CASSLLWVKQYI.

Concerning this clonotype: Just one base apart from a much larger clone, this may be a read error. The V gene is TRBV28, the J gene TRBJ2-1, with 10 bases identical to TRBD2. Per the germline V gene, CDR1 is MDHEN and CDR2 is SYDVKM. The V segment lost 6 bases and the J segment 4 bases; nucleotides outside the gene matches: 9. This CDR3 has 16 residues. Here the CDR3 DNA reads TGTGCCAGCAGAAAAATGACTAGCGGGTCTTACAATGAGCAGTTCTTC. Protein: CASRKMTSGSYNEQFF.

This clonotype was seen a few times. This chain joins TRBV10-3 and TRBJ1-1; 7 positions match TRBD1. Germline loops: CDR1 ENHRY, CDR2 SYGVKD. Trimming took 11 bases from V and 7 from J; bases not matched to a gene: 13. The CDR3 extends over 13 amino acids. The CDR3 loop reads CAAGGVQSLEAFF. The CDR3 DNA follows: TGTGCCGCAGGGGGGGTGCAGAGCCTTGAAGCTTTCTTT.

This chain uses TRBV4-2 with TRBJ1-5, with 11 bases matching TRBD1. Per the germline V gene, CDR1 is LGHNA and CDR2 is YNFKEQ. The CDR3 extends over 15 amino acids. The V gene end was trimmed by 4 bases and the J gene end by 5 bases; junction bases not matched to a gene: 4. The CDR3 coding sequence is TGTGCCAGCAGCCCGGGACAGGGGGTGGATCAGCCCCAGCATTTT. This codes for CASSPGQGVDQPQHF.

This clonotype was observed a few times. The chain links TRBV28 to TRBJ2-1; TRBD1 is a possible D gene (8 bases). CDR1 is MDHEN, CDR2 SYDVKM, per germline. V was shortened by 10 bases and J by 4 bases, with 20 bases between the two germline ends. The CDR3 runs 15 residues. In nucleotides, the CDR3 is TGTGCCACTTTGGGGGGGGACAGGCGTTACAATGAGCAGTTCTTC. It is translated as CATLGGDRRYNEQFF. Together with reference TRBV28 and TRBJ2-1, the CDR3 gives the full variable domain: DVKVTQSSRYLVKRTGEKVFLECVQDMDHENMFWYRQDPGLGLRLIYFSYDVKMKEKGDIPEGYSVSREKKERFSLILESASTNQTSMYLCATLGGDRRYNEQFFGPGTRLTVL.

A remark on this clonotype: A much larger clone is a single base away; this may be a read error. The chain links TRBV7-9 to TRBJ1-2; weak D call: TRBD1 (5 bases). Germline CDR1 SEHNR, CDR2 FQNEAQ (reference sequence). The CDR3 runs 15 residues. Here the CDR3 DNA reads TGTGCCAGCAGCTTAAGGCAGGGAGGGGACTATGGCCACACCTTC. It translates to CASSLRQGGDYGHTF.

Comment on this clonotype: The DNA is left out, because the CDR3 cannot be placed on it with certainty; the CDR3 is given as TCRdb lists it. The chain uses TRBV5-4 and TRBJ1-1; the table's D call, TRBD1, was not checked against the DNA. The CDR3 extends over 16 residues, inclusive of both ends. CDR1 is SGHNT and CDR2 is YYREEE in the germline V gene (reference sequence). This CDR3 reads CASSFGAGTVNTEALF.

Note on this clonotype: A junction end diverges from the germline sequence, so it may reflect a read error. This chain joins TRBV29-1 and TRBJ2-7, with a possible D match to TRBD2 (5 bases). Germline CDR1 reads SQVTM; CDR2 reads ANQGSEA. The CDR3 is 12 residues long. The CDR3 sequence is CSVEDLGREQCF. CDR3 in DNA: TGCAGCGTTGAAGATCTAGGGAGAGAGCAATGCTTC.

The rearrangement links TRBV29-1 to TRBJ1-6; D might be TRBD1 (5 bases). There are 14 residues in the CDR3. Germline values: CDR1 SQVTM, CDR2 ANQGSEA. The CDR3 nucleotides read TGCAGTGTCCGTACCGGACAAACGGTTTCACCCCTCCACTTT. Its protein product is CSVRTGQTVSPLHF.

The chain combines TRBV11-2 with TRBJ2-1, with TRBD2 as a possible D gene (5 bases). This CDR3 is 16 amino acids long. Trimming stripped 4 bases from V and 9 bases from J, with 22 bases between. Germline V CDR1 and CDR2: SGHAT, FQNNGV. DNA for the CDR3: TGTGCCAGCAGCTCGGATATAGGGCTAGCCATGGGTGAGCAGTTCTTC. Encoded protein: CASSSDIGLAMGEQFF. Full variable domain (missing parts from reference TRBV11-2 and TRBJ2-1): EAGVAQSPRYKIIEKRQSVAFWCNPISGHATLYWYQQILGQGPKLLIQFQNNGVVDDSQLPKDRFSAERLKGVDSTLKIQPAKLEDSAVYLCASSSDIGLAMGEQFFGPGTRLTVL.

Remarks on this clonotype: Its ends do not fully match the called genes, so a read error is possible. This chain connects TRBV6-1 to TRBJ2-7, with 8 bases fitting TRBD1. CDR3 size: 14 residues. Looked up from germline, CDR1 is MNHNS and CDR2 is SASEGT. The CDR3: CDSSDRGSSYEHYF. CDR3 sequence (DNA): TGTGACAGCAGCGACAGGGGTAGCTCCTACGAGCACTACTTC.

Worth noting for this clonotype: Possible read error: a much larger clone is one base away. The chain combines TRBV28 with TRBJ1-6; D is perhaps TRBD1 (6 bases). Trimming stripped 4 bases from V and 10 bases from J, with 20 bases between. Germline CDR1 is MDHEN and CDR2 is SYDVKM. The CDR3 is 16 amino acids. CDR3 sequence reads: CASSYRERVEESPLHF. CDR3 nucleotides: TGTGCCAGCAGTTACAGGGAAAGGGTGGAGGAATCACCCCTCCACTTT. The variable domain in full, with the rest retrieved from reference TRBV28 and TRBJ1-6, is DVKVTQSSRYLVKRTGEKVFLECVQDMDHENMFWYRQDPGLGLRLIYFSYDVKMKEKGDIPEGYSVSREKKERFSLILESASTNQTSMYLCASSYRERVEESPLHFGNGTRLTVT.

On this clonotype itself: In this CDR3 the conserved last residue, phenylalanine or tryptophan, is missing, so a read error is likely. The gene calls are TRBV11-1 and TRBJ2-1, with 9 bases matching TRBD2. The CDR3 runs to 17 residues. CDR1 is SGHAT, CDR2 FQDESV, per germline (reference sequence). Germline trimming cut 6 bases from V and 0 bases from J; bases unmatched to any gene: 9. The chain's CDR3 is CASSLSGLARSYNEQFL. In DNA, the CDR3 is TGTGCCAGCAGTTTATCGGGACTAGCTCGCTCCTACAATGAGCAGTTCTTA.

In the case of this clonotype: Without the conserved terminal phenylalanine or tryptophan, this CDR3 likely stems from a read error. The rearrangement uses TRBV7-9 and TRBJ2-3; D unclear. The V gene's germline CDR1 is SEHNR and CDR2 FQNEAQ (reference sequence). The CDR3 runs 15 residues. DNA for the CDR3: TGTGTCAGCAGCTTAGCCGGCGGTAGCACAGATACGCAGTATGTT. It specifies CVSSLAGGSTDTQYV.

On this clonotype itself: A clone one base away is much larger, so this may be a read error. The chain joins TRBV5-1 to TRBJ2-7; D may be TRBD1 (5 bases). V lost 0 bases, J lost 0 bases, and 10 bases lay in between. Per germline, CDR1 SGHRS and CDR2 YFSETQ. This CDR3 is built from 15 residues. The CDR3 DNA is TGCGCCAGCAGCTTGGAAAGGGGTAACTCCTACGAGCAGTACTTC. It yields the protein CASSLERGNSYEQYF. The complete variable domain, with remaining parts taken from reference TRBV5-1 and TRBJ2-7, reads KAGVTQTPRYLIKTRGQQVTLSCSPISGHRSVSWYQQTPGQGLQFLFEYFSETQRNKGNFPGRFSGRQFSNSRSEMNVSTLELGDSALYLCASSLERGNSYEQYFGPGTRLTVT.

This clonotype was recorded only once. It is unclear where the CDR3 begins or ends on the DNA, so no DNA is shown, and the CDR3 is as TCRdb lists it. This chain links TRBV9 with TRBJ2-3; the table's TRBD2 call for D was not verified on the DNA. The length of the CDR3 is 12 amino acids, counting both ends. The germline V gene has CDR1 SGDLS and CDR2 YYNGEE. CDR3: CASSVVGGGAHF.

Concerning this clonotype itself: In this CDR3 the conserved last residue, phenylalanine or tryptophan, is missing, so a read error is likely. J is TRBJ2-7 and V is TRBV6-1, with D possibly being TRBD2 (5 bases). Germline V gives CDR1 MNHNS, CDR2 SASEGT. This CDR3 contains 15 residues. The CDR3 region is CANSVMAHRGDEQYL. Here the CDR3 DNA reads TGTGCCAACAGTGTAATGGCACACCGGGGTGACGAGCAGTACCTC.

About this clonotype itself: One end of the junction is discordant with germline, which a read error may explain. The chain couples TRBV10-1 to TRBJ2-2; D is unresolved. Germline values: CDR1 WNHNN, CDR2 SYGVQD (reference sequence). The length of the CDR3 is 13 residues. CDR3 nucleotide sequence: TGCGGCAGCAGTGAGCCAGCGCCGGGGGAGCTGTTTTTT. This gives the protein CGSSEPAPGELFF.

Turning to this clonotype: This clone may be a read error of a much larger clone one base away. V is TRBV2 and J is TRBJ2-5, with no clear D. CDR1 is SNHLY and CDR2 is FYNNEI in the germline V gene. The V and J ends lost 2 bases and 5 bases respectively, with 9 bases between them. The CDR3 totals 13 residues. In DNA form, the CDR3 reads TGTGCCAGCAGTGAAACGGGTATGGAGACCCAGTACTTC. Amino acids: CASSETGMETQYF. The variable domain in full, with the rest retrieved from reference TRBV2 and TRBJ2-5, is EPEVTQTPSHQVTQMGQEVILRCVPISNHLYFYWYRQILGQKVEFLVSFYNNEISEKSEIFDDQFSVERPDGSNFTLKIRSTKLEDSAMYFCASSETGMETQYFGPGTRLLVL.

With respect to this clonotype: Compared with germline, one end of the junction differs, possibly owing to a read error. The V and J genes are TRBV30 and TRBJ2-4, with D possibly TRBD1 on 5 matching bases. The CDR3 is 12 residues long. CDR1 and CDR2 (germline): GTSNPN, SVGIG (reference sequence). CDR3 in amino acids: CTWSPLGHIQYF. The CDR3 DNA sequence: TGTACCTGGAGTCCCCTGGGGCACATTCAGTACTTC.

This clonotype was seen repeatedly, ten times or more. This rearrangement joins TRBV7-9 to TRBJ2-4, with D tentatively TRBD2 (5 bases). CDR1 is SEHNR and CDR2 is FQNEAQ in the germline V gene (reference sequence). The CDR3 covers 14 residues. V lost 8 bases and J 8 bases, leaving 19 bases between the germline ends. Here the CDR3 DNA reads TGTGCCAGCGAGCGCTCCGGGAAGATGGACATTCAGTACTTC. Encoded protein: CASERSGKMDIQYF.

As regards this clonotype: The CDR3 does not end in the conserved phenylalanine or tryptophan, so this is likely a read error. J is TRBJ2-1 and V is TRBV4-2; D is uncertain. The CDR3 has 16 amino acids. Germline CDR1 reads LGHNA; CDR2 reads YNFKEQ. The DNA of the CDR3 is TGTGCCAGTAGCCAAGACCCCGTTGGTGTTGAGGATGAGCAGTTCTTA. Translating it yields CASSQDPVGVEDEQFL.

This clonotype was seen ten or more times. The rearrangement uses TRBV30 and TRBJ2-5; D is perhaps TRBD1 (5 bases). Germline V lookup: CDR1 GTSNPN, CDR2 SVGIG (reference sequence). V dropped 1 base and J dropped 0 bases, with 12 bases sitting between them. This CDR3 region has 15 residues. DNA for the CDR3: TGTGCCTGGAGTGATCCACAGGAGTACCAAGAGACCCAGTACTTC. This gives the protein CAWSDPQEYQETQYF.

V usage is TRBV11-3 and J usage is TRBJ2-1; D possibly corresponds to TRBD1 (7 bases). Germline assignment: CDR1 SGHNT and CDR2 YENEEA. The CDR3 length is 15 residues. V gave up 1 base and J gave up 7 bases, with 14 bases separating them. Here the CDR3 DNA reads TGTGCCAGCAGCTTAGCAGGGGGGACTGGGAATGAGCAGTTCTTC. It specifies CASSLAGGTGNEQFF.

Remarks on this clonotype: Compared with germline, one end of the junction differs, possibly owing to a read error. CDR3 nucleotides: TGTACCAGTAGCCTATCTGTGGGAATATCCTACGAACAGTACTTC. It specifies CTSSLSVGISYEQYF. The chain recombines TRBV11-2 with TRBJ2-7; D not resolved. Germline V gives CDR1 SGHAT, CDR2 FQNNGV. The CDR3 consists of 15 residues.